This T cell receptor (beta chain) was profiled in a study of blood T cells in healthy people across ages. To note about this clonotype: What it recognizes is unknown.

The CDR3 length is 14 residues. Unmatched junction bases numbered 9, after V lost 4 bases and J lost 7 bases. Germline CDR1 reads MNHEY; CDR2 reads SVGEGT. Points from the study as a whole: Strongly correlated with naive T cell percentage was TCR beta diversity.

Alongside a J-beta primer mix, a sample-barcoded 5' primer served in a second PCR lasting 7 to 11 cycles. Via MiXCR, TCRdb re-called the 5' RACE reads, giving one row per CDR3 protein. The repertoire holds hundreds of thousands of distinct CDR3 sequences, with over 40% as singletons. This sequence joins TRBV6-2 or TRBV6-3 and TRBJ2-5, with 7 bases fitting TRBD2. This sequence was found in a woman older than 75 in good health. The sequencing input was blood. The CDR3 spells CASSSLAVGGTQYF. The CDR3 DNA reads as TGTGCCAGCAGTTCCCTAGCGGTTGGGGGGACCCAGTACTTC.